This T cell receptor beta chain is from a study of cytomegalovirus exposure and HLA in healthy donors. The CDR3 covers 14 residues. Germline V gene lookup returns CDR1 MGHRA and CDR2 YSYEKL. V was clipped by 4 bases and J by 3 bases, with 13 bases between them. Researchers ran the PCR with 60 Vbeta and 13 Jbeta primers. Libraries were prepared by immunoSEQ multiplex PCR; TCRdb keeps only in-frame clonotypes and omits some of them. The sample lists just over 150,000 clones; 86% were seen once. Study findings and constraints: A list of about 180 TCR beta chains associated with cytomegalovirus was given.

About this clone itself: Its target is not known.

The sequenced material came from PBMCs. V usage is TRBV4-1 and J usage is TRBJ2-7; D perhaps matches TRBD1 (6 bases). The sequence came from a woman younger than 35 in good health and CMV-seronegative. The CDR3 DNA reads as TGCGCCAGCAGCCGAGGGGGAGATCACTACGAGCAGTACTTC. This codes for CASSRGGDHYEQYF.